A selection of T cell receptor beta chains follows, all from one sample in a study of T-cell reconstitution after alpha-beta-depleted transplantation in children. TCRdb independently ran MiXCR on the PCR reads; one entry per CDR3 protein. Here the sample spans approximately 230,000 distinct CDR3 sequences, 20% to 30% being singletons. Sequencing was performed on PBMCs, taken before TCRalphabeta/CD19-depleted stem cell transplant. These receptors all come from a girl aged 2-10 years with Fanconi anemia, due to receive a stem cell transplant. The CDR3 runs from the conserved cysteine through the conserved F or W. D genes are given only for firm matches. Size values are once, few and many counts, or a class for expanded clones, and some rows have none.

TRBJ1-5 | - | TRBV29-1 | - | TGCAGCGTTGGGGAATGGGATGGCAATCAGCCCCAGCATTTT | CSVGEWDGNQPQHF
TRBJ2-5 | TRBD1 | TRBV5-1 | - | TGCGCCAGCAGCAGGGGACAGCTACAAGAGACCCAGTACTTC | CASSRGQLQETQYF
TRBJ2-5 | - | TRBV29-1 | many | TGCAGCGTTCCCGGTGTGGCCCAAGAGACCCAGTACTTC | CSVPGVAQETQYF
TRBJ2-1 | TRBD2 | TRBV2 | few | TGTGCCAGCAGGGGTAGCGGGGGCCCGGGCTCCTACAATGAGCAGTTCTTC | CASRGSGGPGSYNEQFF
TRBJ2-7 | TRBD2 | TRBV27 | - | TGTGCCAGCACCCGTAGCGGGAGGCCCTACGAGCAGTACTTC | CASTRSGRPYEQYF
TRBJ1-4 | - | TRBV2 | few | TGTGCCACCCTCTTCCGGGACGGAAATGAAAAACTGTTTTTT | CATLFRDGNEKLFF
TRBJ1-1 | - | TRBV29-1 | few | TGCAGCGTTGGGTGGGGGAGGGAACACACTGAAGCTTTCTTT | CSVGWGREHTEAFF
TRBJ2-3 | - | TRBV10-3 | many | TGTGCCATCAGTGAGTCGCGGGACAGATCACGGGGAGGCACAGATACGCAGTATTTT | CAISESRDRSRGGTDTQYF
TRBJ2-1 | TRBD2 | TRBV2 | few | TGTGCCAGCAGACTAGCGGGTACTGAGCAGTTCTTC | CASRLAGTEQFF
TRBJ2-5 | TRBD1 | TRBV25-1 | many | TGTGCCAGCAGTTGGGACAGGGGGTACCAAGAGACCCAGTACTTC | CASSWDRGYQETQYF
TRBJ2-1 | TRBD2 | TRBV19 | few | TGTGCCAGTGGAATAGGGACTAGCGGGGTCAATGAGCAGTTCTTC | CASGIGTSGVNEQFF
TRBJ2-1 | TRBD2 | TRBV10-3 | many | TGTGCCTCAAAACGACCCGGGGGGGACAATGAGCAGTTCTTC | CASKRPGGDNEQFF
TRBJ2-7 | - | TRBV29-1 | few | TGCAGCGTGATTGACGACGGAAGCTCCTACGAGCAGTACTTC | CSVIDDGSSYEQYF
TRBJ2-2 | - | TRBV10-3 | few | TGTGCCATCAGTGGGGAGCGATTCACCGGGGAGCTGTTTTTT | CAISGERFTGELFF
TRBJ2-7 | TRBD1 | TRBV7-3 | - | TGTGCCAGCACGGACAGGGGGCCCGAGCAGTACTTC | CASTDRGPEQYF
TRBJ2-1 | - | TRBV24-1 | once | TGTGCCACCAGTGACACTGACATCTACAATGAGCAGTTCTTC | CATSDTDIYNEQFF
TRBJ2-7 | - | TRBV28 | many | TGTGCCAGCGAGTCTGGTGGGCAGTACTTC | CASESGGQYF
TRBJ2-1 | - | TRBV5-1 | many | TGCGCCAGCAGCTTCTACAGGGGAGGGATCGGCCATGAGCAGTTCTTC | CASSFYRGGIGHEQFF
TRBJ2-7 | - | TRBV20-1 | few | TGCAGTGCTACGGGACACGTCTACGAGCAGTACTTC | CSATGHVYEQYF
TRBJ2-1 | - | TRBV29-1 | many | TGCAGCGTTGAAGCCTATAGAGAGAGCTCAGGCGTTCTCTACAATGAGCAGTTCTTC | CSVEAYRESSGVLYNEQFF
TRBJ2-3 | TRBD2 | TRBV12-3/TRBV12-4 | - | TGTGCCAGCAGTTTATACGTCCTAGCGGGGGGAAGCACAGATACGCAGTATTTT | CASSLYVLAGGSTDTQYF
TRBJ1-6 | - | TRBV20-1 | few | TGCAGTCCTCAGGATGGTTCCTATAATTCACCCCTCCACTTT | CSPQDGSYNSPLHF
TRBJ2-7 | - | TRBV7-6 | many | TGTGCCAGCAGCCAGAATGACGGGTCCTACGAGCAGTACTTC | CASSQNDGSYEQYF
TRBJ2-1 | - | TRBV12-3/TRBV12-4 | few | TGTGCCAGCAGTTTGGCATCGGGGAAATACAATGAGCAGTTCTTC | CASSLASGKYNEQFF
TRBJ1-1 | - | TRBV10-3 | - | TGTGCCATCAGTGTGGGGGTTTGGTCCACTGAAGCTTTCTTT | CAISVGVWSTEAFF
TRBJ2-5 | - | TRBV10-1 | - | TGCGCCACTTCTGGGGAGACCCAGTACTTC | CATSGETQYF
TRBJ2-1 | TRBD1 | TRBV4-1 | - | TGCGCCAGCAGCCGGGACAGGGCCCCGAATGAGCAGTTCTTC | CASSRDRAPNEQFF
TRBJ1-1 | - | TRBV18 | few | TGTGCCAGCTCACGCGGCGTAGGGTCGAACACTGAAGCTTTCTTT | CASSRGVGSNTEAFF
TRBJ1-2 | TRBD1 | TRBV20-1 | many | TGCAGTGCTAGAGAGACAGGGCCTAACTATGGCTACACCTTC | CSARETGPNYGYTF
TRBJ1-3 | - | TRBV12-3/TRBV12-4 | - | TGTGCCAGTCGCCGTGTCTCGGGCCAAAACACCATATATTTT | CASRRVSGQNTIYF
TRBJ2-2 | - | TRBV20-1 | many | TGCAGTGCTAGACGGCTAGCCCTTAACACCGGGGAGCTGTTTTTT | CSARRLALNTGELFF
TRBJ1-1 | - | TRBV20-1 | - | TGCAGTGCTAGAGAGGTGATGAACACTGAAGCTTTCTTT | CSAREVMNTEAFF
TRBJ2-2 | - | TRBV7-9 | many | TGTGCCAGCAGCTCCCGGGACTCTCGCACCGGGGAGCTGTTTTTT | CASSSRDSRTGELFF
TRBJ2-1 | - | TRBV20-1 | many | TGCAGTGCTAGTCACTGGCGGACGCCGGTTGGTGGTGAGCAGTTCTTC | CSASHWRTPVGGEQFF
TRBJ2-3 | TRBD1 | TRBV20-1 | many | TGCAGTGCTAGACGATTTACAGGGGGAACAGATACGCAGTATTTT | CSARRFTGGTDTQYF
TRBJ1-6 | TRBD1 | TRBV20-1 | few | TGCAGTGCCCAGGGACAGGGGACTTCACCCCTCCACTTT | CSAQGQGTSPLHF
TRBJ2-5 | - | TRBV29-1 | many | TGCAGCGTTGACCCAGGGCTTAGGGAGACCCAGTACTTC | CSVDPGLRETQYF
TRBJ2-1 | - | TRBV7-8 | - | TGTGCCAGCAGTTCGGCGGGTCTTCCCAATGAGCAGTTCTTC | CASSSAGLPNEQFF
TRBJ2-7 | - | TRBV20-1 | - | TGCAGTGCCGCCGGTCCCGGGATTCAAGACGAGCAGTACTTC | CSAAGPGIQDEQYF
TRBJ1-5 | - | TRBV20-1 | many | TGCAGTGCTAGACTCCCTATGGGGAACCAGCCCCAGCATTTT | CSARLPMGNQPQHF
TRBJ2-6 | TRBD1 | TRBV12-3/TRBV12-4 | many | TGTGCCAGCTGTTTGATCGCGGGACAGGGAACTGGGGCCAACGTCCTGACTTTC | CASCLIAGQGTGANVLTF
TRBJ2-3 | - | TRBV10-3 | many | TGTGCCATCAGCAAAGAGGGTCTAGACAGCACAGATACGCAGTATTTT | CAISKEGLDSTDTQYF